These T cell receptor beta chains were read from a single sample in a study of cytomegalovirus exposure and HLA in healthy donors. Profiling relied on immunoSEQ multiplex PCR, and the TCRdb table lists in-frame clones only, not all of them. This sample carries about 140,000 clones, around 82% of them seen once, and the ten largest clones take 2% to 3%. Material: PBMCs. These receptors were collected from a man over 45 in good health and CMV-seronegative. CDR3s include the opening cysteine and the closing phenylalanine or tryptophan. Each record gives: CDR3 protein, CDR3 DNA, D gene, V gene, clone size, J gene. The D gene is left open where the match is weak. Some rows mark clone size as missing; the rest say once, few, many or name a class of expanded clone.

CDR3 protein: CASSLTGLAGSTDTQYF
CDR3 DNA: TGTGCCAGCAGCTTAACGGGACTAGCGGGTAGCACAGATACGCAGTATTTT
D gene: TRBD2
V gene: TRBV7-9
clone size: NA
J gene: TRBJ2-3

CDR3 protein: CASSFKDTNTEAFF
CDR3 DNA: TGCGCCAGCAGCTTTAAGGACACGAACACTGAAGCTTTCTTT
D gene: NA
V gene: TRBV5-1
clone size: NA
J gene: TRBJ1-1

CDR3 protein: CASSGGTGEGTQYF
CDR3 DNA: TGTGCCAGTAGTGGAGGGACAGGGGAAGGGACCCAGTACTTC
D gene: TRBD1
V gene: TRBV19
clone size: NA
J gene: TRBJ2-5

CDR3 protein: CASSSSGGAGDTQYF
CDR3 DNA: TGTGCCAGCAGCTCCAGCGGGGGGGCGGGAGATACGCAGTATTTT
D gene: TRBD2
V gene: TRBV7-3
clone size: once
J gene: TRBJ2-3

CDR3 protein: CAWSVPTTGEWETQYF
CDR3 DNA: TGTGCCTGGAGTGTACCCACGACAGGGGAGTGGGAGACCCAGTACTTC
D gene: TRBD1
V gene: TRBV30
clone size: NA
J gene: TRBJ2-5

CDR3 protein: CASSPGQALGGYTF
CDR3 DNA: TGCGCCAGCAGCCCCGGACAGGCCCTGGGGGGCTACACCTTC
D gene: TRBD1
V gene: TRBV5-1
clone size: NA
J gene: TRBJ1-2

CDR3 protein: CASSAPGQGNQPQHF
CDR3 DNA: TGTGCCAGCAGCGCCCCGGGACAGGGCAATCAGCCCCAGCATTTT
D gene: TRBD1
V gene: TRBV6-6
clone size: NA
J gene: TRBJ1-5

CDR3 protein: CASSENGDTQYF
CDR3 DNA: TGCGCCAGCAGTGAGAACGGGGATACGCAGTATTTT
D gene: NA
V gene: TRBV10-1
clone size: few
J gene: TRBJ2-3

CDR3 protein: CASSFSGTSSDEQFF
CDR3 DNA: TGTGCCAGCAGTTTCTCCGGGACTAGTTCCGATGAGCAGTTCTTC
D gene: TRBD2
V gene: TRBV27
clone size: NA
J gene: TRBJ2-1

CDR3 protein: CASRGQESSGNTIYF
CDR3 DNA: TGTGCCAGCAGGGGACAGGAGAGCTCTGGAAACACCATATATTTT
D gene: TRBD1
V gene: TRBV25-1
clone size: NA
J gene: TRBJ1-3

CDR3 protein: CASSEGTGLTYEQYF
CDR3 DNA: TGTGCCAGCAGTGAGGGGACAGGGCTTACCTACGAGCAGTACTTC
D gene: TRBD1
V gene: TRBV6-1
clone size: NA
J gene: TRBJ2-7

CDR3 protein: CASSFVQGAGKETQYF
CDR3 DNA: TGTGCCAGCAGCTTCGTCCAGGGGGCCGGGAAAGAGACCCAGTACTTC
D gene: TRBD1
V gene: TRBV5-4
clone size: NA
J gene: TRBJ2-5

CDR3 protein: CASSLDRSEQFF
CDR3 DNA: TGTGCCAGCAGCCTGGACAGGAGCGAGCAGTTCTTC
D gene: TRBD1
V gene: TRBV5-6
clone size: NA
J gene: TRBJ2-1

CDR3 protein: CASSSGSSGSGETQYF
CDR3 DNA: TGTGCTAGCAGCTCAGGGTCTAGCGGGAGTGGAGAGACCCAGTACTTC
D gene: TRBD2
V gene: TRBV7-7
clone size: few
J gene: TRBJ2-5

CDR3 protein: CASSPGQGGNEQFF
CDR3 DNA: TGTGCCAGCTCACCGGGACAGGGTGGTAATGAGCAGTTCTTC
D gene: TRBD1
V gene: TRBV18
clone size: NA
J gene: TRBJ2-1

CDR3 protein: CASRLNGNYGYTF
CDR3 DNA: TGTGCCAGCAGGCTGAACGGGAACTATGGCTACACCTTC
D gene: NA
V gene: TRBV6-5
clone size: NA
J gene: TRBJ1-2

CDR3 protein: CASSPVWGQMNTEAFF
CDR3 DNA: TGTGCCAGTAGTCCAGTTTGGGGACAGATGAACACTGAAGCTTTCTTT
D gene: TRBD1
V gene: TRBV19
clone size: NA
J gene: TRBJ1-1

CDR3 protein: CASTLPGGGYQETQYF
CDR3 DNA: TGTGCCAGCACCCTTCCGGGCGGGGGGTACCAAGAGACCCAGTACTTC
D gene: TRBD2
V gene: TRBV28
clone size: NA
J gene: TRBJ2-5

CDR3 protein: CASSRRAGQETQYF
CDR3 DNA: TGTGCCAGCAGCCGTCGTGCGGGGCAAGAGACCCAGTACTTC
D gene: NA
V gene: TRBV6-5
clone size: once
J gene: TRBJ2-5

CDR3 protein: CASSPGAGVWETQYF
CDR3 DNA: TGTGCCAGCAGCCCTGGGGCAGGGGTGTGGGAGACCCAGTACTTC
D gene: NA
V gene: TRBV9
clone size: NA
J gene: TRBJ2-5

CDR3 protein: CASSRDRAGANVLTF
CDR3 DNA: TGTGCCAGCAGCCGGGACAGGGCTGGGGCCAACGTCCTGACTTTC
D gene: TRBD1
V gene: TRBV5-4
clone size: NA
J gene: TRBJ2-6

CDR3 protein: CASSDRTGDQPQHF
CDR3 DNA: TGTGCCAGCAGTGATAGGACAGGGGATCAGCCCCAGCATTTT
D gene: TRBD1
V gene: TRBV2
clone size: NA
J gene: TRBJ1-5

CDR3 protein: CASSSTGVSSGNTIYF
CDR3 DNA: TGTGCCAGCAGTTCCACAGGGGTCAGCTCTGGAAACACCATATATTTT
D gene: TRBD1
V gene: TRBV6-5
clone size: NA
J gene: TRBJ1-3

CDR3 protein: CASSYGTGYQPQHF
CDR3 DNA: TGTGCCAGCAGCTATGGGACAGGGTACCAGCCCCAGCATTTT
D gene: TRBD1
V gene: TRBV2
clone size: NA
J gene: TRBJ1-5

CDR3 protein: CASSPRGGEGNEQFF
CDR3 DNA: TGTGCCAGCAGCCCTAGGGGGGGTGAGGGCAATGAGCAGTTCTTC
D gene: NA
V gene: TRBV5-4
clone size: once
J gene: TRBJ2-1

CDR3 protein: CASSSQGSSGNTIYF
CDR3 DNA: TGTGCCAGCAGCTCGCAGGGGAGCTCTGGAAACACCATATATTTT
D gene: NA
V gene: TRBV7-9
clone size: NA
J gene: TRBJ1-3

CDR3 protein: CASSLETGHTGELFF
CDR3 DNA: TGCGCCAGCAGCTTGGAGACAGGGCACACCGGGGAGCTGTTTTTT
D gene: TRBD1
V gene: TRBV5-1
clone size: NA
J gene: TRBJ2-2

CDR3 protein: CASSLAMAGGRSETQYF
CDR3 DNA: TGTGCCAGCAGCTTAGCTATGGCGGGGGGGCGATCGGAGACCCAGTACTTC
D gene: TRBD2
V gene: TRBV7-2
clone size: few
J gene: TRBJ2-5

CDR3 protein: CASRSDSGYEQYF
CDR3 DNA: TGTGCCAGCAGGTCGGACAGCGGCTACGAGCAGTACTTC
D gene: NA
V gene: TRBV6-5
clone size: NA
J gene: TRBJ2-7

CDR3 protein: CASSLSIGSYTGELFF
CDR3 DNA: TGTGCCAGCAGTCTATCTATCGGGTCGTACACCGGGGAGCTGTTTTTT
D gene: NA
V gene: TRBV5-6
clone size: NA
J gene: TRBJ2-2

CDR3 protein: CASTSWGSNSGNTIYF
CDR3 DNA: TGTGCCAGCACCTCCTGGGGCAGTAACTCTGGAAACACCATATATTTT
D gene: NA
V gene: TRBV2
clone size: NA
J gene: TRBJ1-3